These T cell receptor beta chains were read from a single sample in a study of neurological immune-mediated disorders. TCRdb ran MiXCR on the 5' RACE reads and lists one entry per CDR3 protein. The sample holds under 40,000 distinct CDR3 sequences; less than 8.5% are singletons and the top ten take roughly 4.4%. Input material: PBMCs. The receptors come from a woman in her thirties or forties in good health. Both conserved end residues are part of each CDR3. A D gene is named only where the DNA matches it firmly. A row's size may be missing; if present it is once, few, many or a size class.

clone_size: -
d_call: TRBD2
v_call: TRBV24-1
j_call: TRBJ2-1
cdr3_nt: TGTGCCACCAGTGATGGGGCTAGCGGATACAATGAGCAGTTCTTC
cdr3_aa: CATSDGASGYNEQFF

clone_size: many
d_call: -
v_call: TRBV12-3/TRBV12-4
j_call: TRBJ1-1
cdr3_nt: TGTGCCAGCAGTTGGATCGACGTCGGACTAACTGAAGCTTTCTTT
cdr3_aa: CASSWIDVGLTEAFF

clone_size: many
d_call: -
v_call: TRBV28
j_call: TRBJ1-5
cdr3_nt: TGTGCCAGCAGTTTGGTGGGATCAACCCAGCATTTT
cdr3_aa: CASSLVGSTQHF

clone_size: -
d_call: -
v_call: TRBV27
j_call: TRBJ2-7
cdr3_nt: TGTGCCAGCAAACACACAGGGTTGGGCGAGCAGTACTTC
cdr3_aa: CASKHTGLGEQYF

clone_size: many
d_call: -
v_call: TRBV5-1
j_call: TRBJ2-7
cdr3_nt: TGCGCCAGCAGCTTGGCGCGGGACAGCGGATCCTACGAGCAGTACTTC
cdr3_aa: CASSLARDSGSYEQYF

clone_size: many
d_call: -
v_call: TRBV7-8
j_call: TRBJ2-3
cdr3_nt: TGTGCCAGCAGCTTTTCCGGGGATACGCAGTATTTT
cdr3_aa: CASSFSGDTQYF

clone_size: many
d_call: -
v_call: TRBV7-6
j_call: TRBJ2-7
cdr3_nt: TGTGCCAGCAGCTTAGGGGGTAGCCTTTCCTACGAGCAGTACTTC
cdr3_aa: CASSLGGSLSYEQYF

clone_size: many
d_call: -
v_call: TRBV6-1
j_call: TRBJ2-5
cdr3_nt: TGTGCCAGCAGACAGGGAGGGGCCCAAGAGACCCAGTACTTC
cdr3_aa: CASRQGGAQETQYF

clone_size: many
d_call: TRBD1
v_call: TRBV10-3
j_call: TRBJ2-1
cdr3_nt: TGTGCCATCCAGGACAGGACTGACCGGGACCGATACAATGAGCAGTTCTTC
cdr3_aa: CAIQDRTDRDRYNEQFF

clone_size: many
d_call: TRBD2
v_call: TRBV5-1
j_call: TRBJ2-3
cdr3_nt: TGCGCCAGCAGCTTGGCTTCTAGCGGGAACCCCACAGATACGCAGTATTTT
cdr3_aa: CASSLASSGNPTDTQYF

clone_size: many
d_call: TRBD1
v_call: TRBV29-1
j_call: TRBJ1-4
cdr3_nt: TGCAGCGCGACAGGGGTTAATGAAAAACTGTTTTTT
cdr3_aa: CSATGVNEKLFF

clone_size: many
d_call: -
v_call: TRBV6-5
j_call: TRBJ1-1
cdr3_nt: TGTGCCAGCAGTTCCCTTTCAGGAACTGAAGCTTTCTTT
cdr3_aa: CASSSLSGTEAFF

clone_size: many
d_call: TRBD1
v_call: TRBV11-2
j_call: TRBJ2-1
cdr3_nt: TGTGCCAGCAGCCCGGACAGGGGTGGCAATGAGCAGTTCTTC
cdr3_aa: CASSPDRGGNEQFF

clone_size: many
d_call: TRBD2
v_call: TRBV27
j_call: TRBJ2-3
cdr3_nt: TGTGCCAGCAGTCCCCTAGCGGGGGGGCTCGCAGATACGCAGTATTTT
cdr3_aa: CASSPLAGGLADTQYF

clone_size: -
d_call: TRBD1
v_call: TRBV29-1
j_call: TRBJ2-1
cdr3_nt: TGCAGCGTCGACAGGGCGGATGAGCAGTTCTTC
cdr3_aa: CSVDRADEQFF

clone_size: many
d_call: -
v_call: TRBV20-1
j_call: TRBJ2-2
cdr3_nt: TGCAGTGCTAGGGGCTCGAACACCGGGGAGCTGTTTTTT
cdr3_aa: CSARGSNTGELFF

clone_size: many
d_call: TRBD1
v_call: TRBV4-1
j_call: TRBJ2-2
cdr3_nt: TGCGCCAGCAGCCAAGATCGGACAGGTGGCACCGGGGAGCTGTTTTTT
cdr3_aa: CASSQDRTGGTGELFF